Listed below are T cell receptor beta chains from one sample, sequenced in a study of T cells in Graves' hyperthyroidism and ophthalmopathy. TCRdb itself ran the multiplex PCR reads through MiXCR, one entry per CDR3 protein. The sample yields about 620,000 distinct CDR3 sequences, 15% to 20% seen once. Input material: blood. The source is a woman aged 25 to 39 with Graves' hyperthyroidism. Both conserved end residues are part of each CDR3. The D gene is left open where the match is weak. Not every row has a clone size; where given, it reads once, few, many or a size class.

j_call,v_call,clone_size,d_call,cdr3_nt,cdr3_aa
TRBJ2-3,TRBV12-3/TRBV12-4,many,TRBD2,TGTGCCAGCAGCCAGACTAGCGGGAGCACAGATACGCAGTATTTT,CASSQTSGSTDTQYF
TRBJ2-5,TRBV13,.,.,TGTGCCAGCAGCCCCGCCGACCGTTTCCCCCAGTACTTC,CASSPADRFPQYF
TRBJ1-1,TRBV7-2,many,.,TGTGCCAGCAGCAGACGGACGGGGACGGTTGAAGCTTTCTTT,CASSRRTGTVEAFF
TRBJ1-1,TRBV27,many,.,TGTGCCAGCAGTCAGATGGGAAACACTGAAGCTTTCTTT,CASSQMGNTEAFF
TRBJ2-1,TRBV20-1,many,TRBD2,TGCAGTGCGGGATGGACTAGCGAGGGTGAGCAGTTCTTC,CSAGWTSEGEQFF
TRBJ2-1,TRBV3-1,many,.,TGTGCCAGCAGGGTCGGGGGTAATGAGCAGTTCTTC,CASRVGGNEQFF
TRBJ1-2,TRBV4-1,.,.,TGCGCCAGCAGCCAAGGGGGCGCGAGCGGCTACACCTTC,CASSQGGASGYTF
TRBJ2-5,TRBV5-8,.,.,TGTGCCAGCAGCTTTGGGGCCACCCATCAGACCCAGTACTTC,CASSFGATHQTQYF
TRBJ2-3,TRBV4-2,many,.,TGTGCCAGCAGTCCAAGGGGAGAAGGAACAGATACGCAGTATTTT,CASSPRGEGTDTQYF
TRBJ2-7,TRBV6-5,few,.,TGTGCCAGCAGTTACCCCGGGGCCGAGCAGTACTTC,CASSYPGAEQYF
TRBJ1-5,TRBV6-2/TRBV6-3,.,TRBD1,TGTGCCAGCAGTCACTCGGGCAGGGGGTCCAATCAGCCCCAGCATTTT,CASSHSGRGSNQPQHF
TRBJ1-6,TRBV13,many,TRBD1,TGTGCCAGCAGCTTTGGGACAGGGAGTTCACCCCTCCACTTT,CASSFGTGSSPLHF
TRBJ1-4,TRBV7-2,.,TRBD1,TGTGCCAGCAGCCTTCGGTCGACAGGGTTTAATGAAAAACTGTTTTTT,CASSLRSTGFNEKLFF
TRBJ1-2,TRBV6-5,many,.,TGTGCCAGCAGTTACCGACAGAGCTATGGCTACACCTTC,CASSYRQSYGYTF
TRBJ1-2,TRBV20-1,.,.,TGCAGTGCTAGTAAGGTCAGCTTAGCTAACTATGGCTACACCTTC,CSASKVSLANYGYTF
TRBJ2-3,TRBV18,.,.,TGTGCCAGCTCACCACTAGCGGAGACAGATACGCAGTATTTT,CASSPLAETDTQYF
TRBJ2-7,TRBV9,few,.,TGTGCCAGCAGCGTAGAGGGCACGTCCTCCTACGAGCAGTACTTC,CASSVEGTSSYEQYF
TRBJ1-5,TRBV12-3/TRBV12-4,many,.,TGTGCCAGCAGTCAAGGGGATAGCAATCAGCCCCAGCATTTT,CASSQGDSNQPQHF
TRBJ2-1,TRBV20-1,.,TRBD2,TGCAGTGCCGGGACTAGCGGGACGGGGGCCTACAATGAGCAGTTCTTC,CSAGTSGTGAYNEQFF
TRBJ2-7,TRBV4-1,.,.,TGCGCCAGCAGCCAAGTTCCCGCCCCCGTGGGGGAGCAGTACTTC,CASSQVPAPVGEQYF
TRBJ2-1,TRBV7-2,many,.,TGTGCCAGCAGCTTAAGTCCGGCCAATGAGCAGTTCTTC,CASSLSPANEQFF
TRBJ1-2,TRBV7-2,.,TRBD1,TGTGCCAGCAGGGGGACAGGGGGCTCGTATGGCTACACCTTC,CASRGTGGSYGYTF
TRBJ1-2,TRBV30,.,.,TGTGCCTGGAGTCGGGGTAACTATGGCTACACCTTC,CAWSRGNYGYTF
TRBJ2-1,TRBV12-3/TRBV12-4,many,.,TGTGCCAGCAGTTTAGCGGGGGGAGAGGAGCAGTTCTTC,CASSLAGGEEQFF
TRBJ2-1,TRBV9,few,TRBD2,TGTGCCAGCAGCTCAGCGGGAGCTGGGGATGAGCAGTTCTTC,CASSSAGAGDEQFF
TRBJ1-3,TRBV28,many,TRBD1,TGTGCCAGCAGTGAGACAGGGTCTGGAAACACCATATATTTT,CASSETGSGNTIYF
TRBJ1-2,TRBV20-1,.,.,TGCAGTGCTAGAATTCAGGAGAGCTATGGCTACACCTTC,CSARIQESYGYTF
TRBJ1-2,TRBV11-2,many,.,TGTGCCAGCAGCCCAAGAACAGGGAGAAATGGCTACACCTTC,CASSPRTGRNGYTF
TRBJ2-3,TRBV9,.,.,TGTGCCAGTAGCCTTCCGGTGGGGAGTGATTCCTCTAGCACAGATACGCAGTATTTT,CASSLPVGSDSSSTDTQYF
TRBJ2-1,TRBV4-3,.,.,TGCGCCAGCAGCCAGACCGGGGATTCCTACAATGAGCAGTTCTTC,CASSQTGDSYNEQFF
TRBJ2-3,TRBV30,many,.,TGTGCCTGGAGAAGGGGGGGCGAGGCAGATACGCAGTATTTT,CAWRRGGEADTQYF
TRBJ1-5,TRBV12-3/TRBV12-4,many,TRBD1,TGTGCCAGCAGTTCGAGAGGGACAGGGGGCAATCAGCCCCAGCATTTT,CASSSRGTGGNQPQHF
TRBJ2-4,TRBV20-1,few,TRBD2,TGCAGTGCTGGTCGGGACTATTCCAAAAACATTCAGTACTTC,CSAGRDYSKNIQYF
TRBJ1-3,TRBV6-1,.,.,TGTGCCAGCACTCCCACGGACTATTTGAGTGGAAACACCATATATTTT,CASTPTDYLSGNTIYF
TRBJ2-2,TRBV7-2,.,.,TGTGCCAGCAGCTTAACAAGGACACTAACGAACACCGGGGAGCTGTTTTTT,CASSLTRTLTNTGELFF
TRBJ2-5,TRBV7-2,few,.,TGTGCCAGCAGCCCAGAACTCCAAGAGACCCAGTACTTC,CASSPELQETQYF
TRBJ2-1,TRBV20-1,many,.,TGCAGTGCCCCCCGGGCAGGGAGGAATGAGCAGTTCTTC,CSAPRAGRNEQFF
TRBJ1-4,TRBV5-1,few,TRBD1,TGCGCCAGCAGCTTAACAGGGGGCAGTGAAGAAAAACTGTTTTTT,CASSLTGGSEEKLFF
TRBJ1-1,TRBV15,few,.,TGTGCCACCAGCAGAGCTAGGGTGGGGGGCGCGAACACTGAAGCTTTCTTT,CATSRARVGGANTEAFF
TRBJ1-1,TRBV5-8,few,.,TGTGCCAGCAGCGACTTAGGGCGGGGAGGCACTGAAGCTTTCTTT,CASSDLGRGGTEAFF
TRBJ2-1,TRBV7-2,few,.,TGTGCCAGCAGCTTAACATCCGGGTGGGGGCTATACAATGAGCAGTTCTTC,CASSLTSGWGLYNEQFF
TRBJ1-2,TRBV12-3/TRBV12-4,.,TRBD1,TGTGCCAGCAGTTTCAGGGGGCCGTACTATGGCTACACCTTC,CASSFRGPYYGYTF